The clone carrying this T cell receptor (beta chain) showed up just a few times. The PCR contained 60 Vbeta and 13 Jbeta primers. TCRdb's copy holds only in-frame clones and misses some; the assay was immunoSEQ multiplex PCR. This table holds some 220,000 clones, 70% to 85% found once. The sample is drawn from a study of cytomegalovirus exposure and HLA in healthy donors. The source of this sequence is a woman between 40 and 50 years old in good health and CMV-seronegative. The sample comprised PBMCs.

The CDR3 reads CASRPGTVPQHGYTF. In DNA, the CDR3 is TGTGCCAGTAGGCCGGGGACAGTTCCTCAACACGGCTACACCTTC. The J gene is TRBJ1-2, the V gene TRBV19; 7 bases agree with TRBD1. Germline V CDR1 and CDR2: LNHDA, SQIVND (reference sequence). Losses at the gene ends were 6 bases for V and 8 bases for J; bases not matched to a gene: 15. CDR3 length equals 15 residues. The whole variable domain, filled in from reference TRBV19 and TRBJ1-2, reads DGGITQSPKYLFRKEGQNVTLSCEQNLNHDAMYWYRQDPGQGLRLIYYSQIVNDFQKGDIAEGYSVSREKKESFPLTVTSAQKNPTAFYLCASRPGTVPQHGYTFGSGTRLTVV.